This entry concerns a single T cell receptor (beta chain). These data originate in a study of blood T cell repertoires in COVID-19. Deletions cut 2 bases from V and 2 bases from J, with 9 bases between. Per germline, CDR1 KGHSH and CDR2 LQKENI. This CDR3 has 14 residues. TCRdb keeps only in-frame clones here, not all; method: immunoSEQ multiplex PCR. Seen here are about 88,000 clones, 90% to 95% observed once, and the top ten hold 1.5% to 2%. The sample was peripheral blood. This clonotype was obtained from a man in his sixties with acute or convalescent COVID-19. The chain couples TRBV18 to TRBJ1-2, with D maybe TRBD1 (5 bases). The CDR3 nucleotides are TGTGCCAGCTCACCAGGGGCAGGGAACTATGGCTACACCTTC. Translated, it gives CASSPGAGNYGYTF.